One T cell receptor beta chain is described in this entry. For the second PCR, which ran for 7 to 11 cycles, a sample-barcoded 5' primer and a J-beta primer mix were used. TCRdb reprocessed the 5' RACE reads via MiXCR and lists one record per CDR3 protein. The sample has roughly 2 million distinct CDR3 sequences, just under 50% seen once. The sample is drawn from a study of blood T cells in healthy people across ages. V was pared by 6 bases and J by 2 bases, with 9 bases of the junction left unmatched. Germline assignment: CDR1 MDHEN and CDR2 SYDVKM. This CDR3 spans 17 amino acids. The V and J genes are TRBV28 and TRBJ2-6; 8 nucleotides agree with TRBD1. The receptor comes from a middle-aged woman in good health. Material: blood. This CDR3 is CASRSRDRTTGANVLTF. The CDR3 nucleotides read TGTGCCAGCAGATCCCGGGACAGGACTACTGGGGCCAACGTCCTGACTTTC.